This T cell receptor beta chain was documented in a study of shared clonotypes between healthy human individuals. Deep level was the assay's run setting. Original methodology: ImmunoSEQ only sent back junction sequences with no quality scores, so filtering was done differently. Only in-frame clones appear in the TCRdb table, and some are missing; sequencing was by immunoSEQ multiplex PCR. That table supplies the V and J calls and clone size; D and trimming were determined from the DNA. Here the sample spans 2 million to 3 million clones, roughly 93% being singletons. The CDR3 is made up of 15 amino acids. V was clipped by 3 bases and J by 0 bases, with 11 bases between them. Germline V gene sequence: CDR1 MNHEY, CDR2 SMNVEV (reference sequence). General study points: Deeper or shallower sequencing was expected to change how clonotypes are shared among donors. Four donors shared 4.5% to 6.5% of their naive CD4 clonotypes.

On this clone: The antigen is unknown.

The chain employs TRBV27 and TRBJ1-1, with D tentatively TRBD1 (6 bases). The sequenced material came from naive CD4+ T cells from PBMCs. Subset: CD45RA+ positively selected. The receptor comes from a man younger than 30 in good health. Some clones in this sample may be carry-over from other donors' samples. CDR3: CASSLGGRMNTEAFF. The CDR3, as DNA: TGTGCCAGCAGTTTGGGGGGGCGGATGAACACTGAAGCTTTCTTT.